The 15 T cell receptor beta chains presented below share a single source sample, sequenced in a study of blood T cell repertoires in COVID-19. The repertoire was sequenced with immunoSEQ multiplex PCR; TCRdb's copy has only in-frame clones and lacks some. The data hold approximately 230,000 clones, with around 89% observed a single time. The sample consisted of PBMCs or T cells enriched from blood (not recorded which). These receptors were obtained from a woman aged 25 to 39 who had recovered from COVID-19.

V gene TRBV29-1 combines with J gene TRBJ1-2; 9 bases match TRBD1. CDR1 is SQVTM, CDR2 ANQGSEA, per germline. The CDR3 extends over 13 amino acids. V lost 7 bases and J lost 3; bases outside the gene matches: 6. CDR3 loop: CSGQTGGDYGYTF. The CDR3 DNA reads as TGCAGCGGGCAGACAGGGGGAGACTATGGCTACACCTTC.

The chain combines TRBV3-1 (or the pseudogene TRBV3-2) with TRBJ2-6, with TRBD1 as a possible D gene (6 bases). V was trimmed by 4 bases and J by 0 bases, leaving 13 bases between them. CDR1 is LGHDT, CDR2 YNNKEL, per germline (reference sequence). The CDR3 has 17 amino acids. CDR3 sequence (DNA): TGTGCCAGCAGCCGAGCAGGGGCAACCTCTGGGGCCAACGTCCTGACTTTC. Amino acid sequence: CASSRAGATSGANVLTF.

The chain couples TRBV15 to TRBJ2-1, with TRBD2 matching 9 bases. CDR3 length equals 17 residues. From germline, CDR1 is LNHNV and CDR2 YYDKDF (reference sequence). With V trimmed by 1 base and J by 12 bases, 16 bases remained unmatched. CDR3 protein: CATSRGGRAPVRGGQFF. CDR3 sequence (DNA): TGTGCCACCAGCAGAGGCGGGAGGGCTCCAGTAAGAGGGGGGCAGTTCTTC.

V usage is TRBV24-1 and J usage is TRBJ2-3; 11 bases match TRBD1. This CDR3 spans 16 amino acids. V shed 2 bases and J 4 bases; nucleotides not matched to a gene: 4. In germline, CDR1 is KGHDR, CDR2 SFDVKD. The CDR3, as DNA: TGTGCCACCAGTGATTGGGGACAGGGGGTTCCAGATACGCAGTATTTT. It translates to CATSDWGQGVPDTQYF.

The chain employs TRBV25-1 and TRBJ1-3; no clear D gene. Germline V lookup: CDR1 MGHDK, CDR2 SYGVNS. CDR3 length equals 16 residues. The V end lost 5 bases, the J end lost 0 bases, and 14 bases lay between the germline ends. Here the CDR3 reads CASSRSDSFSGNTIYF. DNA for the CDR3: TGTGCCAGCAGTCGCAGCGACTCATTCTCTGGAAACACCATATATTTT.

The chain joins TRBV11-2 to TRBJ1-1; a possible D gene is TRBD1 (6 bases). The CDR3 runs to 15 residues. CDR1 SGHAT and CDR2 FQNNGV come from the germline V gene. V was clipped by 3 bases and J by 0 bases, with 11 bases between them. CDR3 sequence: CASSFDRKMNTEAFF. In nucleotides, the CDR3 is TGTGCCAGCAGCTTTGACAGGAAGATGAACACTGAAGCTTTCTTT. The full variable domain, with the rest looked up from reference TRBV11-2 and TRBJ1-1, is EAGVAQSPRYKIIEKRQSVAFWCNPISGHATLYWYQQILGQGPKLLIQFQNNGVVDDSQLPKDRFSAERLKGVDSTLKIQPAKLEDSAVYLCASSFDRKMNTEAFFGQGTRLTVV.

The chain is built from TRBV30 and TRBJ2-5; D is ambiguous. The CDR3 is made up of 12 amino acids. Germline V gene data show CDR1 as GTSNPN and CDR2 as SVGIG (reference sequence). V was trimmed by 4 bases and J by 5 bases, leaving 11 bases between them. CDR3 DNA sequence: TGTGCCTGGAAGCCATCTTCGGAGACCCAGTACTTC. Translating gives CAWKPSSETQYF.

This sequence joins TRBV15 and TRBJ1-5; D might be TRBD1 (5 bases). Germline V gene data show CDR1 as LNHNV and CDR2 as YYDKDF (reference sequence). The CDR3 loop spans 15 amino acids. The ends were cut back, 2 bases at V and 5 bases at J, with 13 bases in the middle. CDR3: CATSRPSQGYQPQHF. The CDR3 bases are TGTGCCACCAGCAGACCCAGCCAGGGATATCAGCCCCAGCATTTT.

The CDR3 reads CASSLDRGAPSYEQYF. The CDR3 DNA follows: TGTGCCAGCAGTTTGGACAGGGGGGCCCCCTCCTACGAGCAGTACTTC. The chain carries TRBV28 and TRBJ2-7; 10 nucleotides match TRBD1. Germline values: CDR1 MDHEN, CDR2 SYDVKM. Trimming at V came to 3 bases and at J to 0 bases, leaving 5 bases not matched to a gene. The CDR3 totals 16 residues.

The chain is built from TRBV5-8 and TRBJ2-7; D gene unclear. The CDR3 sequence is 11 residues long. The V gene lost 6 bases and the J gene lost 0 bases, with 4 bases spanning the gap. The germline V gene encodes CDR1 SGHTS and CDR2 YDEGEE. Here the CDR3 reads CASTYSYEQYF. The CDR3 DNA reads TGTGCCAGCACCTACTCCTACGAGCAGTACTTC.

This chain connects TRBV29-1 to TRBJ2-7; tentatively, D is TRBD2 (5 bases). CDR3 length: 11 amino acids. Germline-derived CDR1 and CDR2 are SQVTM and ANQGSEA. V was clipped by 7 bases and J by 5 bases, with 12 bases between them. This chain's CDR3 is CSALDGNEQYF. In DNA, the CDR3 is TGCAGCGCCCTGGACGGGAACGAGCAGTACTTC.

The V gene is TRBV18, the J gene TRBJ2-6, with TRBD1 identical over 7 bases. Germline V CDR1 and CDR2: KGHSH, LQKENI. The CDR3 spans 17 residues. Trimming cost V 3 bases and J 7 bases; bases outside gene matches: 12. The CDR3 region has the DNA TGTGCCAGCTCACCCCCAGGGGGAGACCCAAGAGCCAACGTCCTGACTTTC. Its translation: CASSPPGGDPRANVLTF.

A remark on this clone: One junction end does not reproduce the germline sequence, and a read error may be involved. V and J are TRBV7-7 and TRBJ2-7; 8 nucleotides agree with TRBD2. Germline values: CDR1 SSHAT, CDR2 FNYEAQ (reference sequence). This CDR3 contains 14 residues. CDR3 loop: CASSSGLGSYEQYF. In nucleotides, the CDR3 is TGTGCTAGCAGCTCGGGACTAGGTTCCTACGAGCAGTACTTC.

This chain uses TRBV7-2 with TRBJ1-5; TRBD1 might be the D (5 bases). The CDR3 loop spans 14 amino acids. Germline assignment: CDR1 SGHTA and CDR2 FQGNSA. Trimming left V 4 bases short and J 3 bases short, with 10 bases between. CDR3 nucleotide sequence: TGTGCCAGCAGCTCGGCAGGGATCAATCAGCCCCAGCATTTT. Translated, it gives CASSSAGINQPQHF.

In this sample, this clone turned up a few times. The V and J genes are TRBV9 and TRBJ1-3; 7 bases are a match to TRBD1. The CDR3 is 18 amino acids. V gave up 0 bases and J gave up 2 bases; unmatched junction bases: 11. The germline CDR1 and CDR2 sequences are SGDLS and YYNGEE. CDR3 bases: TGTGCCAGCAGCGTAGGTCGGACAGGATTGCATCCTGGAAACACCATATATTTT. It encodes CASSVGRTGLHPGNTIYF.